The 26 T cell receptor beta chains presented below share a single source sample, sequenced in a study of T cells after yellow fever vaccination. TCRdb re-derived calls from the 5' RACE reads in MiXCR, one entry per CDR3 protein. The repertoire holds around 320,000 distinct CDR3 sequences, roughly 10% seen once, with 3.3% in the top ten. Sequencing was performed on CD4+ T cells sorted from PBMCs, taken 45 days after the yellow fever booster vaccination. The receptors shown here come from a man aged 18 to 29 who received the YFV17D yellow fever vaccine.

The V and J genes are TRBV10-3 and TRBJ1-5; no clear D gene. Germline V gene data show CDR1 as ENHRY and CDR2 as SYGVKD. Trimming left V 3 bases short and J 7 bases short, with 7 bases between. CDR3 length: 12 amino acids. CDR3 amino acids: CAISESGQPQHF. CDR3 nucleotides: TGTGCCATCAGTGAAAGTGGGCAGCCCCAGCATTTT.

The chain employs TRBV7-3 and TRBJ1-1, with D possibly matching TRBD1 (6 bases). CDR1 and CDR2 from the germline V gene are SGHTA and FQGTGA. V was shortened by 5 bases and J by 1 base, with 17 bases between the two germline ends. This CDR3 contains 16 residues. The CDR3 region is CASSHAGGSGNTEAFF. The CDR3 DNA reads as TGTGCCAGCAGCCATGCCGGGGGCTCGGGGAACACTGAAGCTTTCTTT.

The chain uses TRBV7-2 and TRBJ1-3; TRBD1 might be the D (5 bases). CDR1 and CDR2 (germline): SGHTA, FQGNSA. V gave up 2 bases and J gave up 0 bases, with 8 bases separating them. The CDR3 length is 15 residues. The chain's CDR3 is CASSLNRPSGNTIYF. The CDR3 DNA reads as TGTGCCAGCAGCTTAAACAGGCCCTCTGGAAACACCATATATTTT.

Only a few counts were recorded for this clonotype. V gene TRBV7-9 combines with J gene TRBJ2-1, with 7 bases lining up with TRBD2. The germline V gene has CDR1 SEHNR and CDR2 FQNEAQ (reference sequence). This CDR3 has 16 residues. V trimming: 0 bases; J trimming: 7 bases; junction bases outside the gene matches: 9. DNA for the CDR3: TGTGCCAGCAGCTTAGCGCTGGTCCGGACTAGGAATGAGCAGTTCTTC. This translates into CASSLALVRTRNEQFF.

The gene calls are TRBV5-1 and TRBJ2-5; 8 bases agree with TRBD1. The CDR3 runs to 14 residues. Germline V CDR1 and CDR2: SGHRS, YFSETQ. With V trimmed by 4 bases and J by 5 bases, 7 bases remained unmatched. CDR3 residues: CASSTWTGKETQYF. The CDR3 DNA follows: TGCGCCAGCAGCACCTGGACAGGGAAGGAGACCCAGTACTTC. Looking up the rest from reference TRBV5-1 and TRBJ2-5 gives the full variable domain: KAGVTQTPRYLIKTRGQQVTLSCSPISGHRSVSWYQQTPGQGLQFLFEYFSETQRNKGNFPGRFSGRQFSNSRSEMNVSTLELGDSALYLCASSTWTGKETQYFGPGTRLLVL.

The J gene is TRBJ2-5, the V gene TRBV4-2, with D perhaps TRBD2 (6 bases). CDR3 length: 16 amino acids. V lost 0 bases and J 7 bases, leaving 18 bases between the germline ends. Germline assignment: CDR1 LGHNA and CDR2 YNFKEQ. CDR3 region: CASSQDGTARWGTQYF. The CDR3 DNA follows: TGTGCCAGCAGCCAAGATGGGACTGCCCGCTGGGGGACCCAGTACTTC.

This clonotype was observed a few times. The V call is TRBV4-3, the J call TRBJ2-1; 9 bases are a match to TRBD2. With 0 bases clipped from V and 6 bases from J, the junction kept 6 bases outside the gene matches. The CDR3 runs to 16 residues. CDR1 is LGHNA, CDR2 YSLEER, per germline. CDR3 nucleotides: TGCGCCAGCAGCCAAGAGGCCGCGGGGGGGCCCAATGAGCAGTTCTTC. Amino acid sequence: CASSQEAAGGPNEQFF.

This clonotype was detected once. V usage is TRBV15 and J usage is TRBJ2-7; D possibly matches TRBD1 or TRBD2 (6 bases each). The CDR3 consists of 14 residues. The V gene lost 5 bases and the J gene lost 9 bases, with 20 bases spanning the gap. Germline V lookup: CDR1 LNHNV, CDR2 YYDKDF (reference sequence). CDR3 sequence (DNA): TGTGCCACCAGCCTGCGGGACACGGCACTGGGGCAGTACTTC. This gives the protein CATSLRDTALGQYF. Using reference TRBV15 and TRBJ2-7 for the parts outside the CDR3, the full variable domain is DAMVIQNPRYQVTQFGKPVTLSCSQTLNHNVMYWYQQKSSQAPKLLFHYYDKDFNNEADTPDNFQSRRPNTSFCFLDIRSPGLGDTAMYLCATSLRDTALGQYFGPGTRLTVT.

The table lists this clonotype with many counts. The chain combines TRBV7-9 with TRBJ2-3; D gene uncertain. Trimming removed 3 bases from V and 8 bases from J, with 9 bases in between. Per the germline V gene, CDR1 is SEHNR and CDR2 is FQNEAQ (reference sequence). This CDR3 is 12 amino acids long. CDR3 coding DNA: TGTGCCAGCAGCTTGTCCGGCGGTACGCAGTATTTT. Its protein product is CASSLSGGTQYF.

This clonotype was counted at least ten times. The genes are TRBV7-8 and TRBJ2-7; D might be TRBD1 (5 bases). The length of the CDR3 is 13 residues. Looked up from germline, CDR1 is SGHVS and CDR2 is FQNEAQ. The V end lost 5 bases, the J end lost 7 bases, and 15 bases lay between the germline ends. CDR3 nucleotide sequence: TGTGCCAGCAGCGCCACTCAGGGTAAAGAGCAGTACGTC. Encoded protein: CASSATQGKEQYV.

This clonotype was counted once. The chain employs TRBV28 and TRBJ2-3; tentatively, D is TRBD1 (6 bases). The CDR3 runs 16 residues. Germline loops: CDR1 MDHEN, CDR2 SYDVKM. V shed 6 bases and J shed 3 bases, with 19 bases lying between them. The CDR3 sequence is CASSLPGVASTDTQYF. DNA for the CDR3: TGTGCCAGCAGCCTCCCAGGGGTAGCTAGTACAGATACGCAGTATTTT.

The chain recombines TRBV12-3 or TRBV12-4 with TRBJ2-1; possibly TRBD2 for D (6 bases). Trimming cost V 8 bases and J 7 bases, with 18 bases left between them. CDR3 length: 14 residues. CDR3 amino acids: CASWSPGGRNEQFF. The CDR3 region has the DNA TGTGCCAGCTGGAGCCCCGGGGGAAGGAATGAGCAGTTCTTC.

This clonotype was detected a few times. V is TRBV20-1 and J is TRBJ2-5, with 7 bases aligning to TRBD1. The CDR3 spans 14 residues. Germline trimming cut 5 bases from V and 3 bases from J; bases unmatched to any gene: 9. Germline V gives CDR1 DFQATT, CDR2 SNEGSKA (reference sequence). The CDR3 bases are TGCAGTGCTGTCTCCGGGACAGAAAAAGAGACCCAGTACTTC. Residues: CSAVSGTEKETQYF.

This clonotype has a count of ten or more. The chain is built from TRBV7-2 and TRBJ2-7; D is possibly TRBD2 (5 bases). Germline V gives CDR1 SGHTA, CDR2 FQGNSA. This CDR3 comprises 13 residues. Trimming removed 1 base from V and 5 bases from J, with 9 bases in between. The CDR3 is CASSLEAENEQYV. The CDR3 DNA reads TGTGCCAGCAGCTTAGAAGCGGAAAACGAGCAGTACGTC.

The genes are TRBV9 and TRBJ2-5; tentatively, D is TRBD1 (5 bases). Trimming pared 4 bases from V and 5 bases from J, leaving 12 bases between. Germline V gene sequence: CDR1 SGDLS, CDR2 YYNGEE. The CDR3 totals 13 residues. The CDR3 spells CASSIGAGETQYF. CDR3 bases: TGTGCCAGCAGCATAGGGGCTGGGGAGACCCAGTACTTC.

There are a few counts of this clonotype. This rearrangement joins TRBV12-3 or TRBV12-4 to TRBJ2-4; no firm D call. This CDR3 region has 17 residues. V gave up 5 bases and J gave up 0 bases, with 17 bases separating them. The DNA of the CDR3 is TGTGCCAGCAGTCGGGTCCCTCGGGTACTAGCCAAAAACATTCAGTACTTC. Encoded protein: CASSRVPRVLAKNIQYF.

The rearrangement links TRBV6-5 to TRBJ2-7; tentatively, D is TRBD2 (6 bases). Per germline, CDR1 MNHEY and CDR2 SVGAGI. There are 15 residues in the CDR3. V lost 3 bases and J 3 bases, leaving 15 bases between the germline ends. CDR3 bases: TGTGCCAGCAGTTATCACGGGGGAGAGGGCTACGAGCAGTACTTC. Translated: CASSYHGGEGYEQYF.

This clonotype was recorded many times. V and J are TRBV2 and TRBJ2-3; 10 bases are a match to TRBD2. This CDR3 is 15 amino acids long. The V segment lost 5 bases and the J segment 4 bases; nucleotides outside the gene matches: 6. Per germline, CDR1 SNHLY and CDR2 FYNNEI. The CDR3 loop reads CASSQKRGGPDTQYF. CDR3 coding DNA: TGTGCCAGCAGTCAAAAGCGGGGGGGCCCAGATACGCAGTATTTT.

The gene calls are TRBV5-1 and TRBJ2-3; the D is unclear. Germline V CDR1 and CDR2: SGHRS, YFSETQ. This CDR3 has 15 residues. The V gene lost 1 base and the J gene lost 4 bases, with 13 bases spanning the gap. In nucleotides, the CDR3 is TGCGCCAGCAGCTTGAGCGTGAAAGTCCCAGATACGCAGTATTTT. The encoded protein is CASSLSVKVPDTQYF.

This clonotype was seen a few times. The rearrangement links TRBV20-1 to TRBJ1-3; the D is unclear. Germline V lookup: CDR1 DFQATT, CDR2 SNEGSKA (reference sequence). V was trimmed by 3 bases and J by 8 bases, leaving 8 bases between them. The CDR3 extends over 11 amino acids. CDR3 bases: TGCAGTGCTAGTTCCAGTCACACCATATATTTT. This translates into CSASSSHTIYF.

The J gene is TRBJ2-5, the V gene TRBV11-2; the match to TRBD1 covers 8 bases. Unmatched junction bases numbered 10, after V lost 5 bases and J lost 5 bases. Germline loops: CDR1 SGHAT, CDR2 FQNNGV. This CDR3 is built from 15 residues. CDR3 region: CASSLGTGGVETQYF. CDR3 coding DNA: TGTGCCAGCAGCCTCGGGACAGGTGGCGTCGAGACCCAGTACTTC.

This clonotype was seen a handful of times. This sequence joins TRBV14 and TRBJ1-4; tentatively, D is TRBD1 (5 bases). Trimming pared 4 bases from V and 6 bases from J, leaving 15 bases between. Germline assignment: CDR1 SGHDN and CDR2 FVKESK. This CDR3 region has 15 residues. CDR3 in amino acids: CASSPRHGAYEKLFF. In DNA form, the CDR3 reads TGTGCCAGCAGCCCGAGGCACGGGGCGTATGAAAAACTGTTTTTT.

This clonotype occurred many times. The genes are TRBV10-1 and TRBJ2-2, with D perhaps matching TRBD1 (6 bases). V lost 2 bases to trimming and J lost 0 bases, with 10 bases between them. CDR1 and CDR2 (germline): WNHNN, SYGVQD (reference sequence). This CDR3 contains 16 residues. As DNA, the CDR3 is TGCGCCAGCAGTGAGGGGACAACAACGAACACCGGGGAGCTGTTTTTT. This gives the protein CASSEGTTTNTGELFF.

Only a few counts were recorded for this clonotype. The chain couples TRBV20-1 to TRBJ2-3; 13 bases match TRBD2. The length of the CDR3 is 16 residues. J was trimmed by 0 bases and V by 3 bases; bases with no gene match: 3. Germline loops: CDR1 DFQATT, CDR2 SNEGSKA (reference sequence). Here the CDR3 DNA reads TGCAGTGCTAGCGGGACTAGCGGGGTGAGCACAGATACGCAGTATTTT. As protein: CSASGTSGVSTDTQYF.

The V gene is TRBV5-6, the J gene TRBJ2-7, with D maybe TRBD2 (6 bases). The CDR3 is 13 residues long. Germline loops: CDR1 SGHDT, CDR2 YYEEEE. Trimming pared 8 bases from V and 0 bases from J, leaving 12 bases between. Here the CDR3 reads CASRSGVSYEQYF. The CDR3, as DNA: TGTGCCAGTCGATCGGGGGTCTCCTACGAGCAGTACTTC.

This clonotype was picked up a small number of times. The rearrangement uses TRBV20-1 and TRBJ1-1; 9 nucleotides line up with TRBD1. The CDR3 is made up of 15 amino acids. V lost 1 base and J lost 7; bases outside the gene matches: 10. Germline lookup yields CDR1 DFQATT and CDR2 SNEGSKA (reference sequence). The CDR3 sequence: CSARARGQGSGEAFF. The CDR3 region has the DNA TGCAGTGCTAGAGCACGGGGACAGGGCAGTGGTGAAGCTTTCTTT.